This T cell receptor (beta chain) was retrieved from a study of blood T cell repertoires in COVID-19. Study information: From T cells, B-cell-depleted T cells, or PBMCs came the material, which was cDNA or gDNA.

The CDR3 length is 15 residues. Unmatched junction bases numbered 5, after V lost 0 bases and J lost 5 bases. From germline, CDR1 is KGHSH and CDR2 LQKENI. In the study's own analysis: Amplified reference gene primers provided the basis for estimating nucleated cell counts. Sequencing was performed with immunoSEQ multiplex PCR; in TCRdb, only in-frame clones are kept and a portion is missing. V, J and clone size were drawn from that table, and D and trimming were deduced from the DNA. The data hold 350,000 to 400,000 clones, with 90% observed a single time. This clone occurred once. The receptor's source is a man in his late teens or twenties with active or convalescent COVID-19. What was sequenced was peripheral blood. This rearrangement joins TRBV18 to TRBJ2-5; 8 bases are shared with TRBD1. In nucleotides, the CDR3 is TGTGCCAGCTCACCACCCACAGGGGGGATGGAGACCCAGTACTTC. Translating it yields CASSPPTGGMETQYF. The full variable domain, in which reference TRBV18 and TRBJ2-5 provide the parts outside the CDR3, is NAGVMQNPRHLVRRRGQEARLRCSPMKGHSHVYWYRQLPEEGLKFMVYLQKENIIDESGMPKERFSAEFPKEGPSILRIQQVVRGDSAAYFCASSPPTGGMETQYFGPGTRLLVL.